The 9 T cell receptor beta chains given below trace back to one sample, sequenced in a study of beta chain features in type 1 diabetes. The study reverse transcribed the entire isolated RNA, so it sequenced expressed TCRB transcripts. Data came from immunoSEQ multiplex PCR; TCRdb stores just in-frame clones and leaves some out. The data contain around 500,000 clones, around 30% of them singletons. Sequencing was performed on naive CD4+ T cells from blood. Source of these receptors: a man younger than 35 in good health.

This clone was detected only a few times. This chain joins TRBV7-3 and TRBJ2-1; D is uncertain. The germline gives CDR1 SGHTA, CDR2 FQGTGA. This CDR3 spans 14 amino acids. V lost 1 base and J 6 bases, leaving 10 bases between the germline ends. The CDR3 loop reads CASSLMGQPNEQFF. CDR3 bases: TGTGCCAGCAGCTTAATGGGTCAGCCCAATGAGCAGTTCTTC.

This clone has just one count. The V gene is TRBV5-1, the J gene TRBJ2-3; the match to TRBD2 covers 8 bases. The V segment lost 4 bases and the J segment 4 bases; nucleotides outside the gene matches: 11. Germline V lookup: CDR1 SGHRS, CDR2 YFSETQ. The CDR3 sequence is 16 residues long. The CDR3 DNA reads TGCGCCAGCAGCCCTCTGGGAGCGGGAGTAGCAGATACGCAGTATTTT. Translating gives CASSPLGAGVADTQYF.

This clone was counted a few times. The chain uses TRBV20-1 and TRBJ2-5; D is uncertain. Trimming stripped 2 bases from V and 5 bases from J, with 6 bases between. The CDR3 runs 11 residues. In germline, CDR1 is DFQATT, CDR2 SNEGSKA (reference sequence). This CDR3 reads CSARWRETQYF. CDR3 bases: TGCAGTGCTAGATGGCGGGAGACCCAGTACTTC.

This clone was seen more than once but under ten times. This chain links TRBV6-1 with TRBJ1-1, with TRBD1 identical over 7 bases. The V segment lost 4 bases and the J segment 1 base; nucleotides outside the gene matches: 3. CDR3 length: 14 amino acids. The V gene's germline CDR1 is MNHNS and CDR2 SASEGT. CDR3 residues: CASSGDRWNTEAFF. DNA of the CDR3: TGTGCCAGCAGTGGGGACAGATGGAACACTGAAGCTTTCTTT.

The rearrangement joins TRBV4-2 to TRBJ2-5; D perhaps matches TRBD1 (5 bases). The CDR3 is 12 residues long. Germline values: CDR1 LGHNA, CDR2 YNFKEQ. V gave up 8 bases and J gave up 4 bases, with 11 bases separating them. CDR3 residues: CASRAQGETQYF. CDR3 nucleotide sequence: TGTGCCAGCCGGGCTCAGGGAGAGACCCAGTACTTC.

The chain uses TRBV18 and TRBJ2-1, with D maybe TRBD1 (5 bases). Trimming left V 6 bases short and J 1 base short, with 10 bases between. The CDR3 runs 14 residues. CDR1 and CDR2 from the germline V gene are KGHSH and LQKENI. In DNA form, the CDR3 reads TGTGCCAGCTCGGGGCAGGGATCCTACAATGAGCAGTTCTTC. It encodes CASSGQGSYNEQFF.

This clone was counted only a few times. The rearrangement links TRBV28 to TRBJ2-7; no reliable D call. This CDR3 is 13 amino acids long. CDR1 and CDR2 from the germline V gene are MDHEN and SYDVKM. V lost 5 bases and J lost 10, with 18 bases in between. This CDR3 reads CASSKDPIVGQYF. CDR3 in DNA: TGTGCCAGCAGTAAGGACCCCATCGTTGGTCAGTACTTC.

This rearrangement joins TRBV5-6 to TRBJ1-2, with a weak D call TRBD1 (5 bases). V lost 2 bases to trimming and J lost 8 bases, with 16 bases between them. This CDR3 is 14 amino acids long. Germline values: CDR1 SGHDT, CDR2 YYEEEE. Here the CDR3 DNA reads TGTGCCAGCAGCTTTCGGGATCATAGGGGAGGCTACACCTTC. It encodes CASSFRDHRGGYTF.

This chain connects TRBV2 to TRBJ2-7, with 16 positions matching TRBD2. Trimming at V came to 6 bases and at J to 3 bases, leaving 11 bases not matched to a gene. The germline CDR1 and CDR2 sequences are SNHLY and FYNNEI. The CDR3 contains 18 residues. CDR3 protein: CASSEPGLAGGPGYEQYF. CDR3 DNA sequence: TGTGCCAGCAGCGAGCCGGGACTAGCGGGAGGGCCGGGCTACGAGCAGTACTTC.